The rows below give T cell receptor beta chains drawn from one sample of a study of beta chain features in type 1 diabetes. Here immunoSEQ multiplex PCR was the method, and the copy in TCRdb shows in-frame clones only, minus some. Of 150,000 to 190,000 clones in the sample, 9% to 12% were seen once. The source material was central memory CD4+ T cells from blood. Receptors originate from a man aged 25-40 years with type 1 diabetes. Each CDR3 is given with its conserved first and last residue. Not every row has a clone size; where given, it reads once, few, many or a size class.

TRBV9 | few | CASSAGQGETQYF
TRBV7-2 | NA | CASSEYTEAFF
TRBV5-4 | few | CASSSGQGIPYEQYF
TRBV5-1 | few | CASSLSGTGANEQFF
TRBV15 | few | CATSRDVVGRGYTF
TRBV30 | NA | CAWKEAEYTGELFF
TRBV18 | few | CASSPDSTYEQYF
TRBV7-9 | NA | CASSSLALFLDEQFF
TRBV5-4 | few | CASSPGSGRQYEQYF
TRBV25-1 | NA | CASSELGRSDTQYF
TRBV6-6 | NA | CASRRTRGSYEQYF
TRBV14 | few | CASSRTVRNTEAFF
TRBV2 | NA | CASSDHSFNTEAFF
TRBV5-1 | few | CASGTDTYEQYF
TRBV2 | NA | CASSARQGASYEQYF
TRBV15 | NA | CATSVPGLAVPGELFF
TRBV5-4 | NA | CASSQTENGYTF
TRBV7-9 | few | CASSLAGSYEQYF
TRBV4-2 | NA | CASSQGGTSGEETQYF
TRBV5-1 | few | CASSQVLTSTDTQYF
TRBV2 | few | CASSVSGTYNEQFF
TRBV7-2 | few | CASSRDRHEELFF
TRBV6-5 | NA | CASRILALSYNEQFF
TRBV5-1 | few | CASSLAQREFYEQYF
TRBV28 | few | CASSLEGNTIYF
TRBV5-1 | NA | CASSFRGGQETQYF
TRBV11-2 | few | CASKSSGLAGGTQYF
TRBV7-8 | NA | CASSLERRLPVREQFF
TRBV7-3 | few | CASSPGQSTDTQYF
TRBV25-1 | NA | CASSELGTGGTDTQYF
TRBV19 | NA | CASSIVSNTEAFF
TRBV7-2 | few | CASSPWASASYEQYF
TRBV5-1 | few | CASRRQSTSSEAFF
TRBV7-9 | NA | CASTLAELYNEQFF
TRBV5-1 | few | CASSLGLAGGASSYNEQFF
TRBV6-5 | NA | CASSYTGTGAYGYTF
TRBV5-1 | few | CASSVDLYEQFF
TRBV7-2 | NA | CASSLLAGTSGANVLTF
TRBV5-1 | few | CASSGEGGPYNEQFF
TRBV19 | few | CASFLRGSGTEAFF
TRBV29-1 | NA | CSVAGAGGFYNEQFF
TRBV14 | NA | CASSPRTGGYEQYF
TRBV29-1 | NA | CSVYNPRANYGYTF
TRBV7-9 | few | CASSSGQQQYF
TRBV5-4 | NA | CASSLALAEDTQYF
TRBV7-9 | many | CASSLGQGTAHRYEQYF
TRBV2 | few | CAEKQGASGETQYF
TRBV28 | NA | CATVKEGRIAGYTF
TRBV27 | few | CASSLPYTGELFF
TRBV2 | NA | CASSEGTEITDTQYF
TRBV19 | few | CASSIALTTDYEQYF
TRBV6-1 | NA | CASSERGDIGNQPQHF
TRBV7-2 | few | CASSRDRGPNYGYTF
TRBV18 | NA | CASSPSRGRDGYTF